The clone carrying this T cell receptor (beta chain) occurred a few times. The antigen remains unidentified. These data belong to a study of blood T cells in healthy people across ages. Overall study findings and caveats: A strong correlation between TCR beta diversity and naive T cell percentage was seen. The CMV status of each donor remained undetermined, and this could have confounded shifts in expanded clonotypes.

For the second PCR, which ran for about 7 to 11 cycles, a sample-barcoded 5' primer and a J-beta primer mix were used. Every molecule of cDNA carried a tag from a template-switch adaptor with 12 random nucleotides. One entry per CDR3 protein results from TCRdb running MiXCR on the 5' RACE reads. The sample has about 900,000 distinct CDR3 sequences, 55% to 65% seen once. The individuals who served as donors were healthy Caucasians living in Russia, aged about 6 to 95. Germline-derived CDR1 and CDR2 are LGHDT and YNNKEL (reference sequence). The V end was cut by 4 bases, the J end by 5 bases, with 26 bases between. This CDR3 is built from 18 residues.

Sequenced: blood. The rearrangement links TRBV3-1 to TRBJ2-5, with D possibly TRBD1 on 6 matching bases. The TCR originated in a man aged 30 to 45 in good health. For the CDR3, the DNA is TGTGCCAGCAGCCCCCGACAGGTATCCCAAGTTTGGCGCGAGACCCAGTACTTC. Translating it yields CASSPRQVSQVWRETQYF.